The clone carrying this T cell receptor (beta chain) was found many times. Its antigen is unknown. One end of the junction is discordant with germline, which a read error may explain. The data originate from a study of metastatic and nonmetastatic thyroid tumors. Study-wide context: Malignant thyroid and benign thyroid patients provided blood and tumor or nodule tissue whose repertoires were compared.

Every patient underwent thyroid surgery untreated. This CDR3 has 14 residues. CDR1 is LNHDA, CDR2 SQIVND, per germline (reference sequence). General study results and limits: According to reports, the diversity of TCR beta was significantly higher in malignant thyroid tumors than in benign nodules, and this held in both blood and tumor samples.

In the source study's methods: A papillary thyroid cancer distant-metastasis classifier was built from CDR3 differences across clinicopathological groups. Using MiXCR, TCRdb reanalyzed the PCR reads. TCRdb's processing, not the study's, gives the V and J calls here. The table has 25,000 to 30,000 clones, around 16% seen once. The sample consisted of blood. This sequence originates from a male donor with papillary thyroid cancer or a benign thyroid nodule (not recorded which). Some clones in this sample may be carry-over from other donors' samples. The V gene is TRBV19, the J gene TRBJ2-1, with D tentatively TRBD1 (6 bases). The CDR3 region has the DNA TGTGCCAGTAGTGTACCACAGGGATACAATGAGCAGCTCTTC. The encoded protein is CASSVPQGYNEQLF.